Below, 31 T cell receptor beta chains from the same sample are listed, as sequenced in a study of regulatory T cells in long-lasting Graves disease. The time point is: persistent/refractory GD, antithyroid drugs over 5 years with positive TRAb. Following extraction of RNA from PBMCs, that RNA was used to make the TCR library. Building of the TCR beta libraries involved iRepertoire HTBI primers and Arm-PCR of CDR3 regions. TCRdb analysed the multiplex PCR reads with MiXCR anew, one entry per CDR3 protein. The sample contains approximately 350,000 distinct CDR3 sequences, about 23% of which appear only once. The sample consisted of peripheral blood mononuclear cells (PBMCs), taken when the disease was refractory, from a patient treated with antithyroid drugs. The receptors derive from a middle-aged woman with Graves disease.

This clonotype was detected many times. This sequence joins TRBV15 and TRBJ2-7, with 10 bases lining up with TRBD1. This CDR3 has 17 residues. Germline CDR1 is LNHNV and CDR2 is YYDKDF (reference sequence). Trimming removed 0 bases from V and 5 bases from J; junction bases left unmatched: 10. CDR3 residues: CATSRDYPRDRGHEQYF. The CDR3 coding sequence is TGTGCCACCAGCAGAGATTACCCCCGGGACAGGGGCCACGAGCAGTACTTC.

As regards this clonotype: The conserved final phenylalanine or tryptophan is absent from the CDR3, which likely points to a read error. The DNA is left out, because the CDR3 cannot be placed on it with certainty; the CDR3 is given as TCRdb lists it. The CDR3 loop is CASSPSARA. V gene TRBV5-1 combines with J gene TRBJ2-7; the table's D gene call, TRBD2, was not cross checked with the DNA. The CDR3 numbers 9 amino acids, ends counted. CDR1 and CDR2 from the germline V gene are SGHRS and YFSETQ.

V usage is TRBV20-1 and J usage is TRBJ1-1, with D perhaps TRBD1 (5 bases). From germline, CDR1 is DFQATT and CDR2 SNEGSKA (reference sequence). Trimming cost V 3 bases and J 5 bases, with 16 bases left between them. This CDR3 comprises 14 residues. CDR3 in DNA: TGCAGTGCTAGTCTGCCGGGACGATGGACTGAAGCTTTCTTT. Translating it yields CSASLPGRWTEAFF.

In this sample, this clonotype turned up a few times. V usage is TRBV20-1 and J usage is TRBJ2-1; 8 bases match TRBD2. V gave up 1 base and J gave up 9 bases; unmatched junction bases: 11. Germline-derived CDR1 and CDR2 are DFQATT and SNEGSKA (reference sequence). The CDR3 length is 15 residues. CDR3 amino acids: CSARVVTSDSSEQFF. The CDR3 coding sequence is TGCAGTGCTAGAGTGGTGACTAGCGATTCCTCTGAGCAGTTCTTC.

J is TRBJ2-2 and V is TRBV12-3 or TRBV12-4; D not resolved. Trimming took 1 base from V and 5 from J, leaving 8 bases between them. CDR3 length equals 14 residues. CDR3 in amino acids: CASSLGFSTGELFF. CDR3 sequence (DNA): TGTGCCAGCAGTTTAGGCTTTTCGACCGGGGAGCTGTTTTTT.

The J gene is TRBJ2-2, the V gene TRBV9, with TRBD2 matching 9 bases. The ends lost 0 bases at V and 6 bases at J; junction bases unmatched: 0. The CDR3 length is 14 residues. Per the germline V gene, CDR1 is SGDLS and CDR2 is YYNGEE. CDR3 in DNA: TGTGCCAGCAGCGTAGGACTAGCGGCCGGGGAGCTGTTTTTT. Protein sequence: CASSVGLAAGELFF.

The sample holds many counts of this clonotype. The chain has TRBV11-2 and TRBJ1-4, with no clear D. CDR1 is SGHAT and CDR2 is FQNNGV in the germline V gene. The V end was cut by 5 bases, the J end by 5 bases, with 15 bases between. The CDR3 is 15 residues long. The CDR3: CASSPRATPNEKLFF. In DNA form, the CDR3 reads TGTGCCAGCAGCCCCCGGGCCACCCCGAATGAAAAACTGTTTTTT.

Ten or more counts support this clonotype. The chain recombines TRBV6-1 with TRBJ1-6; TRBD1 matches 7 bases. Trimming cost V 4 bases and J 7 bases; bases outside gene matches: 13. Germline loops: CDR1 MNHNS, CDR2 SASEGT. This CDR3 region has 17 residues. The CDR3 DNA sequence: TGTGCCAGCAGTGTAAGTGGGCCGGGACAGAAGAATTCACCCCTCCACTTT. Translation: CASSVSGPGQKNSPLHF.

The chain joins TRBV28 to TRBJ1-2, with a possible D match to TRBD1 (5 bases). The CDR3 length is 13 residues. V lost 5 bases and J 3 bases, leaving 10 bases between the germline ends. The germline V gene encodes CDR1 MDHEN and CDR2 SYDVKM. CDR3 DNA: TGTGCCAGCAGTCCGCTGGGGGACTATGGCTACACCTTC. Translation gives CASSPLGDYGYTF.

In this sample, this clonotype turned up a few times. The CDR3 is CASSISLREQFF. CDR3 bases: TGTGCCAGCAGTATTAGCCTCCGTGAGCAGTTCTTC. The chain has TRBV7-2 and TRBJ2-1; no clear D gene. V lost 6 bases, J lost 9 bases, and 12 bases lay in between. CDR1 is SGHTA and CDR2 is FQGNSA in the germline V gene. The CDR3 is 12 residues long.

The chain is built from TRBV28 and TRBJ2-3; D is undetermined. The V gene's germline CDR1 is MDHEN and CDR2 SYDVKM. V was cut by 5 bases and J by 6 bases, with 15 bases left in between. The CDR3 spans 14 residues. This CDR3 is CASSPVAPMDTQYF. CDR3 coding DNA: TGTGCCAGCAGTCCTGTAGCCCCTATGGATACGCAGTATTTT. The variable domain in full, with the rest retrieved from reference TRBV28 and TRBJ2-3, is DVKVTQSSRYLVKRTGEKVFLECVQDMDHENMFWYRQDPGLGLRLIYFSYDVKMKEKGDIPEGYSVSREKKERFSLILESASTNQTSMYLCASSPVAPMDTQYFGPGTRLTVL.

The genes are TRBV3-1 and TRBJ2-1; D gene uncertain. This CDR3 region has 12 residues. From germline, CDR1 is LGHDT and CDR2 YNNKEL (reference sequence). V was cut by 8 bases and J by 5 bases, with 10 bases left in between. The CDR3 DNA reads TGTGCCAGCCGCCTTCTGGACAATGAGCAGTTCTTC. Translated: CASRLLDNEQFF.

This clonotype was found many times. This chain uses TRBV7-2 with TRBJ2-5, with D unresolved. This CDR3 spans 16 amino acids. The germline V gene encodes CDR1 SGHTA and CDR2 FQGNSA. V was shortened by 2 bases and J by 5 bases, with 18 bases between the two germline ends. The CDR3 DNA is TGTGCCAGCAGCTTATGGCGGTCGAGCAATCCGGAGACCCAGTACTTC. Protein sequence: CASSLWRSSNPETQYF.

Only a few counts were recorded for this clonotype. V usage is TRBV28 and J usage is TRBJ2-3; D might be TRBD1 (5 bases). V was clipped by 6 bases and J by 4 bases, with 17 bases between them. This CDR3 is built from 15 residues. Germline V gene sequence: CDR1 MDHEN, CDR2 SYDVKM. Written as DNA, the CDR3 is TGTGCCAGCAGCTCACAAGGGGTTATCGCAGATACGCAGTATTTT. It encodes CASSSQGVIADTQYF.

This clonotype showed up many times. V is TRBV28 and J is TRBJ1-3; no reliable D call. V was trimmed by 3 bases and J by 8 bases, leaving 11 bases between them. Germline V gene sequence: CDR1 MDHEN, CDR2 SYDVKM. This CDR3 has 13 amino acids. CDR3 in amino acids: CASSLPSRDTIYF. DNA of the CDR3: TGTGCCAGCAGTTTGCCCTCGAGGGACACCATATATTTT.

This clonotype was counted at least ten times. This rearrangement joins TRBV28 to TRBJ2-7; 7 bases are a match to TRBD2. Trimming took 6 bases from V and 7 from J; bases not matched to a gene: 3. CDR3 size: 11 residues. CDR1 is MDHEN and CDR2 is SYDVKM in the germline V gene. CDR3 nucleotides: TGTGCCAGCAGCCCCGGGGGGGAGCAGTACTTC. Protein product: CASSPGGEQYF.

V and J are TRBV7-9 and TRBJ1-2, with TRBD1 matching over 10 bases. CDR3 length equals 12 residues. Germline V CDR1 and CDR2: SEHNR, FQNEAQ (reference sequence). J lost 8 bases, V lost 5 bases, and 2 bases had no gene match. For the CDR3, the DNA is TGTGCCAGCAGCCCGGGACAGGGGGGCTACACCTTC. Translating gives CASSPGQGGYTF.

This clonotype appeared many times. The chain carries TRBV12-3 or TRBV12-4 and TRBJ2-7; D uncertain. Trimming stripped 6 bases from V and 3 bases from J, with 18 bases between. The CDR3 loop spans 15 amino acids. The DNA of the CDR3 is TGTGCCAGCAGCCCAAGGGCTCCCCTGATCTACGAGCAGTACTTC. It translates to CASSPRAPLIYEQYF.

This clonotype has at least ten counts. In DNA form, the CDR3 reads TGTGCCAGCAGCTTCGACAGGGGTTATTATGGCTACACCTTC. This translates into CASSFDRGYYGYTF. The genes are TRBV6-9 and TRBJ1-2, with 8 bases that match TRBD1. The CDR3 is made up of 14 amino acids. V shed 6 bases and J 5 bases; nucleotides not matched to a gene: 8. CDR1 and CDR2 (germline): MNHGY, SVAAGI.

This clonotype showed up many times. V gene TRBV29-1 combines with J gene TRBJ2-2, with 8 bases fitting TRBD2. Per germline, CDR1 SQVTM and CDR2 ANQGSEA. J gave up 4 bases and V 7 bases, and 8 bases lay outside the gene matches. The CDR3 sequence is 14 residues long. CDR3 in DNA: TGCAGCGCCAGGACTAGCAGTTTCACCGGGGAGCTGTTTTTT. It codes for CSARTSSFTGELFF.

This clonotype was seen ten or more times. This sequence joins TRBV28 and TRBJ1-6; D gene ambiguous. CDR3 length: 16 residues. The germline V gene has CDR1 MDHEN and CDR2 SYDVKM. The germline V and J ends were trimmed by 3 bases and 8 bases, with 17 bases remaining between them. Written as DNA, the CDR3 is TGTGCCAGCAGTTTCTACAGAAGAGATCGGGATTCACCCCTCCACTTT. Amino acids: CASSFYRRDRDSPLHF.

This clonotype occurred many times. The DNA of the CDR3 is TGTGCCACCCATCCTGGAATCGGCGTCAATAATTCACCCCTCCACTTT. Amino acids: CATHPGIGVNNSPLHF. V is TRBV28 and J is TRBJ1-6; D is uncertain. CDR3 length: 16 amino acids. The germline V and J ends were trimmed by 10 bases and 5 bases, with 21 bases remaining between them. Germline assignment: CDR1 MDHEN and CDR2 SYDVKM.

In its sample, this clonotype was seen many times. The rearrangement uses TRBV28 and TRBJ2-7; the match to TRBD2 covers 9 bases. V was pared by 4 bases and J by 4 bases, with 8 bases of the junction left unmatched. CDR1 is MDHEN and CDR2 is SYDVKM in the germline V gene. This CDR3 has 15 amino acids. CDR3 nucleotides: TGTGCCAGCAGTTCAAGACTAGCGGCTATATACGAGCAGTACTTC. Protein product: CASSSRLAAIYEQYF.

The table lists this clonotype with many counts. This sequence joins TRBV20-1 and TRBJ1-2, with D tentatively TRBD1 (5 bases). Trimming took 1 base from V and 4 from J, leaving 13 bases between them. The V gene's germline CDR1 is DFQATT and CDR2 SNEGSKA (reference sequence). CDR3 size: 14 residues. CDR3 protein: CSARGRTGIYGYTF. The CDR3 DNA sequence: TGCAGTGCTAGAGGTCGTACAGGAATCTATGGCTACACCTTC.

This clonotype came up many times. V usage is TRBV28 and J usage is TRBJ1-2; 8 positions agree with TRBD1. Germline CDR1 MDHEN, CDR2 SYDVKM. The CDR3 runs 17 residues. With 5 bases clipped from V and 3 bases from J, the junction kept 14 bases outside the gene matches. CDR3 protein: CASSADRGFSSYYGYTF. In DNA form, the CDR3 reads TGTGCCAGCAGTGCCGACAGGGGATTTTCCTCTTACTATGGCTACACCTTC.

V gene TRBV19 combines with J gene TRBJ2-2, with TRBD2 identical over 7 bases. Looked up from germline, CDR1 is LNHDA and CDR2 is SQIVND (reference sequence). V was clipped by 10 bases and J by 4 bases; unmatched bases: 6. The CDR3 has 13 amino acids. In DNA, the CDR3 is TGTGCCACCGCGGGCGGGAGCACCGGGGAGCTGTTTTTT. This gives the protein CATAGGSTGELFF.

This clonotype occurred a few times. The chain recombines TRBV27 with TRBJ2-2, with 10 bases matching TRBD1. The germline CDR1 and CDR2 sequences are MNHEY and SMNVEV (reference sequence). Trimming cost V 6 bases and J 4 bases; bases outside gene matches: 11. This CDR3 spans 17 amino acids. The CDR3 DNA reads as TGTGCCAGCAGCCTGACAGGGGGCCGGGGGGCCACCGGGGAGCTGTTTTTT. The encoded protein is CASSLTGGRGATGELFF.

This clonotype has more than one count but fewer than ten. The chain links TRBV6-2 or TRBV6-3 to TRBJ1-4; D uncertain. Trimming took off 3 bases at V and 0 bases at J, with 11 bases between the two ends. The CDR3 extends over 16 amino acids. Per the germline V gene, CDR1 is MNHEY and CDR2 is SVGEGT. The CDR3 DNA reads TGTGCCAGCAGTTATGGACGCAAGCCAACTAATGAAAAACTGTTTTTT. It is translated as CASSYGRKPTNEKLFF.

This rearrangement joins TRBV5-1 to TRBJ2-7; TRBD2 might be the D (6 bases). The CDR3 length is 14 residues. Trimming stripped 4 bases from V and 4 bases from J, with 15 bases between. The germline gives CDR1 SGHRS, CDR2 YFSETQ. This CDR3 is CASSAGQAGYEQYF. In nucleotides, the CDR3 is TGCGCCAGCAGCGCCGGGCAGGCGGGGTACGAGCAGTACTTC.

This clonotype appeared many times. This chain connects TRBV24-1 to TRBJ2-5; TRBD1 agrees at 7 bases. Germline V lookup: CDR1 KGHDR, CDR2 SFDVKD. The CDR3 has 15 residues. V shed 4 bases and J 2 bases; nucleotides not matched to a gene: 6. CDR3 sequence: CATSDPTGVQETQYF. DNA of the CDR3: TGTGCCACCAGTGACCCTACAGGGGTTCAAGAGACCCAGTACTTC.

Concerning this clonotype itself: A read error may produce the germline difference seen at one junction end. CDR3 residues: CSAVGGDGELSF. CDR3 nucleotides: TGCAGCGCCGTTGGTGGGGACGGGGAGCTGTCTTTT. The chain joins TRBV29-1 to TRBJ2-2; D is possibly TRBD1 or TRBD2 (5 bases each). Germline V gene data show CDR1 as SQVTM and CDR2 as ANQGSEA. The CDR3 contains 12 residues.